Detailed here is one T cell receptor (beta chain). Original handling: Estimates of nucleated cell counts were drawn from the amplification of reference gene primers. Only in-frame clones appear in the TCRdb table, and some are missing; sequencing was by immunoSEQ multiplex PCR. V and J calls and clone size follow that table, whereas D and trimming were derived from the DNA. The table lists a few hundred thousand clones, approximately 88% of them singletons, with about 5% in the top ten. Per the germline V gene, CDR1 is MGHRA and CDR2 is YSYEKL. This CDR3 has 16 residues. V lost 4 bases to trimming and J lost 5 bases; unmatched junction nucleotides: 9. The data belong to a study of blood T cell repertoires in COVID-19. Whole-study context: T cells, B-cell-depleted T cells, or PBMCs provided the cDNA or gDNA that served as material.

The sequenced material came from PBMCs or T cells enriched from blood (not recorded which). The chain employs TRBV4-1 and TRBJ2-3, with 10 bases lining up with TRBD1. The TCR was taken from a man in his thirties or forties who had recovered from COVID-19. The CDR3 spells CASSPHPGQGIDTQYF. CDR3 in DNA: TGCGCCAGCAGCCCCCATCCGGGACAGGGGATAGATACGCAGTATTTT.